This T cell receptor (beta chain) originates from a study of blood T cell repertoires in COVID-19. Study-level information: The cDNA or gDNA used as material had been derived from T cells, B-cell-depleted T cells, or PBMCs.

Authors' data handling: Estimation of nucleated cell counts was performed using reference gene primer amplification. Method: immunoSEQ multiplex PCR; TCRdb's copy keeps in-frame clones and lacks some. V, J and clone size are those of that table, while D and trimming were read from the DNA. The table includes approximately 380,000 clones, 85% detected once. Trimming cost V 0 bases and J 3 bases, with 8 bases left between them. The V gene's germline CDR1 is SGDLS and CDR2 YYNGEE. CDR3 length: 14 residues. The rearrangement joins TRBV9 to TRBJ2-3; D is undetermined. The sample taken for sequencing was peripheral blood. This receptor was identified in a woman between 18 and 29 years old with acute or convalescent COVID-19. The CDR3 loop reads CASSVGSGTDTQYF. The CDR3 DNA follows: TGTGCCAGCAGCGTAGGGAGTGGAACAGATACGCAGTATTTT.